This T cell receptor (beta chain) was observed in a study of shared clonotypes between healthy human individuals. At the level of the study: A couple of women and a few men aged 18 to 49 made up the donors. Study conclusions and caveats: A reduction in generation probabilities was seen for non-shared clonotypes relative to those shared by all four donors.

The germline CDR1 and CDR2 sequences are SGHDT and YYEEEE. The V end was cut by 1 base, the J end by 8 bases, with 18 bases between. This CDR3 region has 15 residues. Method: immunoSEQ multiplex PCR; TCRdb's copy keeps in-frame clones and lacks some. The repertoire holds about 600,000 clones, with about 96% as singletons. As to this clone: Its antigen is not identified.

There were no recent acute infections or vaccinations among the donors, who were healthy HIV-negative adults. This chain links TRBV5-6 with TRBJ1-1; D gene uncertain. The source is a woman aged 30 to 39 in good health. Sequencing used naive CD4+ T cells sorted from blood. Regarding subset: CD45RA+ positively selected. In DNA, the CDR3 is TGTGCCAGCAGCTTGCTGCAGCGGCCGATCGGGGAAGCTTTCTTT. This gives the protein CASSLLQRPIGEAFF.